This T cell receptor beta chain came from a study of blood T cells in healthy people across ages (dated by TCRdb to between 2015 and 2016). At the level of the whole study: In model experiments, template switching captured roughly one uniquely barcoded TCR beta cDNA molecule for every two T cells. Using deep sequencing normalized with unique cDNA molecular identifiers, the study measured how TCR beta repertoire diversity changes with age. Four age groups were formed from the donors: young (average roughly 16 years), middle-aged (approximately 41), aged (around 68) and long-lived (around 82). To avoid experimental bias, donors of different ages were randomly spread across the sequencing lanes. For two donors (one aged 18 to 29 and one aged 80 or older), the study analyzed two additional independent replicas of 1 million unique cDNA reads from the same blood draw. The study at large found these results: Because profiling used bulk unsorted PBMCs, naive and antigen-experienced compartments could not be compared conclusively. The long-lived group showed more naive CD4+ T cells, fewer expanded clones and increased TCR diversity than the aged group, suggesting age selection. As age increased, observed TCR beta diversity per million T cells dropped in a roughly linear way, and a significant reduction was already evident by age around 41. There was a strong correlation between observed TCR beta diversity and the percentage of naive T cells measured by flow cytometry. Because the CMV infection status of the donors was unknown, age-related changes in expanded clonotypes may potentially have been confounded. Estimates of total diversity based on one million sequenced T cells were considered lower bounds and underestimates.

The library was produced with 5' RACE. TCRdb shows the sequencer as Illumina HiSeq 2500. A second PCR of roughly 7 to 11 cycles was performed with a sample-barcoded 5' primer and a J-beta primer mix. Each TCR beta cDNA molecule received a unique molecular identifier from a template-switch 5' adaptor carrying 12 random nucleotides. Each sample yielded at least 3 million CDR3-containing paired-end reads. First-strand cDNA was synthesized from all RNA with the Mint cDNA synthesis kit, primed by a TRBC-specific oligonucleotide. All cDNA was treated with uracil-DNA glycosylase and then went through a first 18-cycle PCR with the universal primers M1SS and BC2_uni_R. For the original study's pipeline: Normalization of each sample was performed by random selection of 1 million high-quality reads, each carrying a distinct molecular identifier. Instead of being binned into consensus sequences, reads with shared molecular identifiers were discarded. MiTCR, set to a Q25 quality threshold and the strictest error-elimination algorithm, was used for CDR3 identification, clonotype clustering and error correction. A nonparametric unseen species model with Euler transformation was used to estimate a lower bound on total TCR beta diversity. Starting from the raw public reads, TCRdb applied fastp trimming at Q25, assembled clones with MiXCR and retained in-frame beta chains. For every CDR3 protein sequence, its rows merge into one entry that carries the most common genes and DNA. The V and J calls were not made by the authors but by TCRdb's processing. The sample includes roughly 2 million distinct CDR3 sequences, with 49% observed a single time. Clones ranked in the top ten supply approximately 2.1% of the sample.

In the case of this clonotype: The antigen it binds to is not known. Per-base qualities were not stored, and no clone one base away is much larger.

For CDR1 and CDR2, the germline V gene lists LGHNA and YNFKEQ. V sheds 2 bases and J sheds 1 base, leaving 8 bases between their ends. Measured from the cysteine to the phenylalanine, the CDR3 is 15 residues long. Only the CDR3 DNA is retained, 45 bases long and in frame from the first base. The roughly 38 donors, aged about 6 to 95 years, were systemically healthy Caucasian individuals from Russia. About 9.8 milliliters of peripheral blood were drawn from each donor into EDTA-treated Vacutainer tubes. PBMCs were isolated by Ficoll-Paque density-gradient centrifugation, with at least 7 million obtained per sample. Trizol reagent was used to extract total RNA from PBMCs, with at least 5.5 micrograms per sample. For every donor, flow cytometry on a PBMC aliquot measured the percentage of naive CD45RAhigh/CD27high T cells.

In this chain, TRBV4-2 is recombined with TRBJ1-4; the D gene remains uncertain. This TCR came from a woman aged 40 to 55 in good health. Sequencing used blood. The DNA reads as follows: TGTGCCAGCAGCCAATACCCAGGAACTAATGAAAAACTGTTTTTT. Translated, it reads CASSQYPGTNEKLFF.